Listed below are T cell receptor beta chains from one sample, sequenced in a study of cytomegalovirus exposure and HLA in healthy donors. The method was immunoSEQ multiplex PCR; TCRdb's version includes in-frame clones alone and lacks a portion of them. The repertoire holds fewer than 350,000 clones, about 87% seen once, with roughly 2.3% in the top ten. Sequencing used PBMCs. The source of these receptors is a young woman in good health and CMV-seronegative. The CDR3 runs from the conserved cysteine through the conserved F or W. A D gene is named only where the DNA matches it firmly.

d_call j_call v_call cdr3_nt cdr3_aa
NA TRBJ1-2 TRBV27 TGTGCCAGCATCCTTGAGGCTGCCTATGGCTACACCTTC CASILEAAYGYTF
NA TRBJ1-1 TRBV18 TGTGCCAGCTCACCACAGGGGTCGCGGACTGAAGCTTTCTTT CASSPQGSRTEAFF
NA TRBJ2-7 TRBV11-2 TGTGCCAGCAGCATGGGGACACAGAGCTCCTACGAGCAGTACTTC CASSMGTQSSYEQYF
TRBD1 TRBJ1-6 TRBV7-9 TGTGCCAGCAGCAAAGGGGGACAGGGCAATAATTCACCCCTCCACTTT CASSKGGQGNNSPLHF
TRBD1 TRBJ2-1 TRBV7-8 TGTGCCAGCAGCACCGGGACAGTTAATGAGCAGTTCTTC CASSTGTVNEQFF
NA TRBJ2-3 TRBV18 TGTGCCAGCTCACCGGCGGACTCCACCCGGGAAAACACAGATACGCAGTATTTT CASSPADSTRENTDTQYF
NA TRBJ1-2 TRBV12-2 TGTGCAAGTCGCTTAGCGCGGACAGGCCCCTCTAACTATGGCTACACCTTC CASRLARTGPSNYGYTF
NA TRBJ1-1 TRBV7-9 TGTGCCAGCAGCTTGGAGGGGCTCAGCTCGAACACTGAAGCTTTCTTT CASSLEGLSSNTEAFF
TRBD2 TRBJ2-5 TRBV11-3 TGTGCCAGCAGCTTAGGAGCGGGGGTAGAGACCCAGTACTTC CASSLGAGVETQYF
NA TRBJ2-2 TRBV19 TGTGCCAGTAGTATTCTGGCGGGGGCGGACACCGGGGAGCTGTTTTTT CASSILAGADTGELFF